Shown below are 27 T cell receptor beta chains from a single sample sequenced in a study of blood T cell repertoires in COVID-19. The repertoire was sequenced with immunoSEQ multiplex PCR; TCRdb's copy has only in-frame clones and lacks some. The sample carries about 210,000 clones, 87% recorded once. Input material: PBMCs or T cells enriched from blood (not recorded which). The origin of the receptors is a man between 18 and 29 years old with acute COVID-19.

The chain combines TRBV7-6 with TRBJ2-1; weak D call: TRBD1 (6 bases). The CDR3 loop spans 14 amino acids. Per germline, CDR1 SGHVS and CDR2 FNYEAQ. Trimming removed 3 bases from V and 7 bases from J, with 13 bases in between. CDR3: CASSLRTVGNEQFF. CDR3 DNA sequence: TGTGCCAGCAGCTTGAGGACAGTTGGGAATGAGCAGTTCTTC. The variable domain in full, completed from reference TRBV7-6 and TRBJ2-1, reads GAGVSQSPRYKVTKRGQDVALRCDPISGHVSLYWYRQALGQGPEFLTYFNYEAQQDKSGLPNDRFSAERPEGSISTLTIQRTEQRDSAMYRCASSLRTVGNEQFFGPGTRLTVL.

The V gene is TRBV7-9, the J gene TRBJ2-1, with D possibly TRBD2 on 6 matching bases. V was clipped by 5 bases and J by 5 bases, with 13 bases between them. In germline, CDR1 is SEHNR, CDR2 FQNEAQ (reference sequence). The CDR3 is 14 amino acids. The CDR3 sequence is CASSDAGLNNEQFF. DNA for the CDR3: TGTGCCAGCAGCGACGCGGGACTGAACAATGAGCAGTTCTTC.

The chain recombines TRBV5-1 with TRBJ2-7; 8 nucleotides match TRBD1. This CDR3 is built from 15 residues. CDR1 is SGHRS, CDR2 YFSETQ, per germline. Unmatched junction bases numbered 7, after V lost 0 bases and J lost 5 bases. The chain's CDR3 is CASSLELPGGNEQYF. CDR3 coding DNA: TGCGCCAGCAGCTTGGAATTGCCAGGGGGCAACGAGCAGTACTTC.

This chain joins TRBV4-1 and TRBJ2-1; D may be TRBD2 (5 bases). The germline CDR1 and CDR2 sequences are MGHRA and YSYEKL. V lost 0 bases, J lost 8 bases, and 14 bases lay in between. The CDR3 spans 15 residues. The CDR3 spells CASSQDGWPGDEQFF. The CDR3 nucleotides read TGCGCCAGCAGCCAAGATGGGTGGCCCGGGGATGAGCAGTTCTTC.

The chain combines TRBV27 with TRBJ1-4, with D perhaps matching TRBD1 (6 bases). Per the germline V gene, CDR1 is MNHEY and CDR2 is SMNVEV (reference sequence). The CDR3 is 15 amino acids. V gave up 6 bases and J gave up 4 bases, with 15 bases separating them. The CDR3 protein is CASSPLGQNNEKLFF. The DNA of the CDR3 is TGTGCCAGCAGCCCCCTAGGACAGAATAATGAAAAACTGTTTTTT. Variable domain in full (rest from reference TRBV27 and TRBJ1-4): EAQVTQNPRYLITVTGKKLTVTCSQNMNHEYMSWYRQDPGLGLRQIYYSMNVEVTDKGDVPEGYKVSRKEKRNFPLILESPSPNQTSLYFCASSPLGQNNEKLFFGSGTQLSVL.

The table lists this clone with a few counts. This sequence joins TRBV19 and TRBJ1-1; 7 positions agree with TRBD1. The CDR3 length is 15 residues. Trimming cost V 8 bases and J 3 bases; bases outside gene matches: 12. Germline V gene lookup returns CDR1 LNHDA and CDR2 SQIVND (reference sequence). CDR3: CASAKQTGLDTEAFF. The CDR3 DNA reads TGTGCCAGTGCGAAACAGACAGGGTTGGACACTGAAGCTTTCTTT.

V usage is TRBV14 and J usage is TRBJ2-7, with 8 bases aligning to TRBD1. This CDR3 contains 17 residues. J was trimmed by 2 bases and V by 0 bases; bases with no gene match: 9. Germline-derived CDR1 and CDR2 are SGHDN and FVKESK. CDR3 sequence (DNA): TGTGCCAGCAGCCAAGAGGTGTGGGACAGGACAACCTACGAGCAGTACTTC. Translation: CASSQEVWDRTTYEQYF.

The V gene is TRBV7-2, the J gene TRBJ1-6, with TRBD1 as a possible D gene (5 bases). There are 17 residues in the CDR3. V was clipped by 0 bases and J by 7 bases, with 16 bases between them. CDR1 is SGHTA and CDR2 is FQGNSA in the germline V gene. The CDR3 protein is CASSLAEGRVFNSPLHF. The CDR3, as DNA: TGTGCCAGCAGCTTAGCGGAAGGCAGGGTCTTCAATTCACCCCTCCACTTT. The whole variable domain, remainder taken from reference TRBV7-2 and TRBJ1-6, is GAGVSQSPSNKVTEKGKDVELRCDPISGHTALYWYRQSLGQGLEFLIYFQGNSAPDKSGLPSDRFSAERTGGSVSTLTIQRTQQEDSAVYLCASSLAEGRVFNSPLHFGNGTRLTVT.

The chain links TRBV5-4 to TRBJ2-1, with 11 bases aligning to TRBD2. The CDR3 covers 12 residues. V trimming: 4 bases; J trimming: 13 bases; junction bases outside the gene matches: 4. Germline V gene data show CDR1 as SGHNT and CDR2 as YYREEE (reference sequence). CDR3 sequence reads: CASSPTSGNQFF. The CDR3 nucleotides are TGTGCCAGCAGCCCGACTAGCGGGAATCAGTTCTTC.

The count of this clone is one. The chain links TRBV5-6 to TRBJ1-2, with D perhaps matching TRBD1 (6 bases). CDR1 is SGHDT, CDR2 YYEEEE, per germline. This CDR3 has 13 amino acids. V dropped 4 bases and J dropped 8 bases, with 15 bases sitting between them. CDR3 sequence: CASSGIRGGGYTF. CDR3 nucleotide sequence: TGTGCCAGCAGCGGCATCAGGGGTGGCGGCTACACCTTC.

The chain couples TRBV9 to TRBJ2-1, with unresolved D. There are 13 residues in the CDR3. The germline V gene has CDR1 SGDLS and CDR2 YYNGEE. V lost 0 bases and J lost 5, with 6 bases in between. The CDR3 DNA follows: TGTGCCAGCAGCGTAGGAGCCCACAATGAGCAGTTCTTC. It translates to CASSVGAHNEQFF.

The CDR3 DNA reads TGTGCCAGCAGCTTACGGTTTTCTCCGGACAGCTATGGCTACACCTTC. The encoded protein is CASSLRFSPDSYGYTF. This chain links TRBV7-8 with TRBJ1-2; D possibly corresponds to TRBD1 (6 bases). Germline CDR1 and CDR2: SGHVS and FQNEAQ. The V end was cut by 2 bases, the J end by 4 bases, with 17 bases between. The CDR3 totals 16 residues. Filled out from reference TRBV7-8 and TRBJ1-2, the complete variable domain reads GAGVSQSPRYKVAKRGQDVALRCDPISGHVSLFWYQQALGQGPEFLTYFQNEAQLDKSGLPSDRFFAERPEGSVSTLKIQRTQQEDSAVYLCASSLRFSPDSYGYTFGSGTRLTVV.

The chain joins TRBV28 to TRBJ1-5; TRBD1 matches 7 bases. Trimming cost V 6 bases and J 6 bases; bases outside gene matches: 8. This CDR3 has 14 amino acids. CDR1 is MDHEN, CDR2 SYDVKM, per germline. The CDR3 protein is CASSANRGIQPQHF. The CDR3 nucleotides are TGTGCCAGCAGCGCAAACAGGGGAATTCAGCCCCAGCATTTT.

The gene calls are TRBV27 and TRBJ2-1, with a possible D match to TRBD2 (5 bases). The V end was cut by 6 bases, the J end by 4 bases, with 28 bases between. Per germline, CDR1 MNHEY and CDR2 SMNVEV (reference sequence). The CDR3 extends over 19 amino acids. The CDR3 here is CASSPPPGMLSGLYNEQFF. In nucleotides, the CDR3 is TGTGCCAGCAGCCCCCCGCCTGGAATGCTAAGCGGACTTTACAATGAGCAGTTCTTC.

The genes are TRBV28 and TRBJ2-1; 8 nucleotides align to TRBD2. With 6 bases clipped from V and 2 bases from J, the junction kept 6 bases outside the gene matches. CDR3 length: 15 residues. The germline V gene encodes CDR1 MDHEN and CDR2 SYDVKM. The CDR3 nucleotides read TGTGCCAGCAGCACCACAGCGGGGGCCTACAATGAGCAGTTCTTC. Its translation: CASSTTAGAYNEQFF.

The chain uses TRBV12-3 or TRBV12-4 and TRBJ2-4, with a possible D match to TRBD2 (5 bases). The CDR3 is made up of 12 amino acids. Between the trimmed V and J ends, which lost 5 bases and 8 bases, there was a span of 10 bases. The CDR3, as DNA: TGTGCCAGCAGTCAAACTAGTCACATTCAGTACTTC. Amino acids: CASSQTSHIQYF.

This chain joins TRBV28 and TRBJ1-5; TRBD1 might be the D (6 bases). The CDR3 length is 16 residues. Germline-derived CDR1 and CDR2 are MDHEN and SYDVKM. V was cut by 5 bases and J by 4 bases, with 18 bases left in between. CDR3 DNA sequence: TGTGCCAGCAGTCCATGGTCCCAGGGGTCAAATCAGCCCCAGCATTTT. This codes for CASSPWSQGSNQPQHF.

Only a few counts were recorded for this clone. The chain is built from TRBV19 and TRBJ2-1; no clear D gene. Germline values: CDR1 LNHDA, CDR2 SQIVND (reference sequence). CDR3 length equals 16 residues. V gave up 7 bases and J gave up 7 bases, with 23 bases separating them. The CDR3 is CASTPVIAVLGNEQFF. The CDR3 bases are TGTGCCAGTACCCCTGTGATCGCGGTACTCGGGAATGAGCAGTTCTTC. Full variable domain (remainder filled in from reference TRBV19 and TRBJ2-1): DGGITQSPKYLFRKEGQNVTLSCEQNLNHDAMYWYRQDPGQGLRLIYYSQIVNDFQKGDIAEGYSVSREKKESFPLTVTSAQKNPTAFYLCASTPVIAVLGNEQFFGPGTRLTVL.

The chain carries TRBV5-4 and TRBJ1-1; no definite D call. There are 14 residues in the CDR3. Germline CDR1 and CDR2: SGHNT and YYREEE (reference sequence). V was shortened by 0 bases and J by 2 bases, with 8 bases between the two germline ends. The chain's CDR3 is CASSLENRNTEAFF. In DNA, the CDR3 is TGTGCCAGCAGCTTGGAAAACAGAAACACTGAAGCTTTCTTT.

A few counts support this clone. The V call is TRBV6-5, the J call TRBJ2-7; possibly TRBD1 for D (5 bases). The CDR3 has 12 amino acids. Trimming pared 5 bases from V and 2 bases from J, leaving 7 bases between. Germline V gives CDR1 MNHEY, CDR2 SVGAGI. The CDR3 DNA reads TGTGCCAGCAGTAGGACAACCTACGAGCAGTACTTC. It specifies CASSRTTYEQYF.

Notes on this clone: The junction departs from germline at one end; a sequencing error may be responsible. This chain links TRBV7-7 with TRBJ2-7, with TRBD2 as a possible D gene (6 bases). The CDR3 totals 16 residues. Germline-derived CDR1 and CDR2 are SSHAT and FNYEAQ (reference sequence). CDR3 in amino acids: CASSPQSGTPPYEQYF. CDR3 sequence (DNA): TGTGCTAGCAGCCCTCAATCCGGGACTCCACCCTACGAGCAGTACTTC.

The chain recombines TRBV28 with TRBJ1-5; the D gene is possibly TRBD1 (6 bases). The V end lost 6 bases, the J end lost 6 bases, and 18 bases lay between the germline ends. The length of the CDR3 is 15 residues. Germline V CDR1 and CDR2: MDHEN, SYDVKM. The CDR3 nucleotides read TGTGCCAGCAGCGAAACTCTGGGGGCTCGTCAGCCCCAGCATTTT. Translation: CASSETLGARQPQHF.

V usage is TRBV19 and J usage is TRBJ1-1, with D possibly TRBD1 on 6 matching bases. Germline lookup yields CDR1 LNHDA and CDR2 SQIVND (reference sequence). Deletions cut 7 bases from V and 10 bases from J, with 22 bases between. The CDR3 loop spans 14 amino acids. CDR3 residues: CASKVSGVDSGAFF. Written as DNA, the CDR3 is TGTGCCAGTAAGGTCTCAGGGGTGGATAGTGGAGCTTTCTTT.

The rearrangement joins TRBV5-1 to TRBJ1-3; D is unclear. Per germline, CDR1 SGHRS and CDR2 YFSETQ. With 4 bases removed from V and 0 bases from J, the gap between germline ends came to 14 bases. This CDR3 is 16 amino acids long. The CDR3 sequence: CASSRNGEISGNTIYF. CDR3 bases: TGCGCCAGCAGCAGGAACGGGGAAATCTCTGGAAACACCATATATTTT.

The chain recombines TRBV19 with TRBJ1-5; a weak D match, TRBD1 (5 bases). With 2 bases removed from V and 5 bases from J, the gap between germline ends came to 10 bases. The CDR3 covers 14 residues. The V gene's germline CDR1 is LNHDA and CDR2 SQIVND (reference sequence). As DNA, the CDR3 is TGTGCCAGTAGTATAATGGGGGGGGATCAGCCCCAGCATTTT. This translates into CASSIMGGDQPQHF.

V gene TRBV5-4 combines with J gene TRBJ1-3; 12 bases align to TRBD1. The CDR3 length is 16 residues. Germline CDR1 SGHNT, CDR2 YYREEE (reference sequence). With 4 bases clipped from V and 4 bases from J, the junction kept 6 bases outside the gene matches. The CDR3 spells CASSPGQGAVGNTIYF. In nucleotides, the CDR3 is TGTGCCAGCAGCCCGGGACAGGGGGCTGTAGGAAACACCATATATTTT.

This sequence joins TRBV5-1 and TRBJ2-1; 8 bases map to TRBD1. CDR1 SGHRS and CDR2 YFSETQ come from the germline V gene. J lost 3 bases, V lost 4 bases, and 9 bases had no gene match. The CDR3 length is 16 residues. The CDR3 region is CASSETGASFYNEQFF. The CDR3 coding sequence is TGCGCCAGCAGCGAGACAGGGGCCTCGTTCTACAATGAGCAGTTCTTC.